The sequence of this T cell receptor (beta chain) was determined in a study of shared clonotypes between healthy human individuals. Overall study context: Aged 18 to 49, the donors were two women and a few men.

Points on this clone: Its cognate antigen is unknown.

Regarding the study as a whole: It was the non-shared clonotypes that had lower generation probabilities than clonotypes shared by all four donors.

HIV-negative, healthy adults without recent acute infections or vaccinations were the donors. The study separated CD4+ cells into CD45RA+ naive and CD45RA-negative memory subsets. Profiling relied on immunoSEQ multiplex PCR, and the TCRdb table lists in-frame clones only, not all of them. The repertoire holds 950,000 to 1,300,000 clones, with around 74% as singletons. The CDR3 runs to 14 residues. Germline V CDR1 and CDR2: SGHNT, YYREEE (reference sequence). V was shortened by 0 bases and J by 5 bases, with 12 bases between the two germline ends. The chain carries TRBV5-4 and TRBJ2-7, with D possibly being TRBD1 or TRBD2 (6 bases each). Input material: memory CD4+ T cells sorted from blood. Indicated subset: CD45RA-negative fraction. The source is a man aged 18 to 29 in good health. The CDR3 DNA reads TGTGCCAGCAGCTTGGGCGGGGACACCCACGAGCAGTACTTC. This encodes CASSLGGDTHEQYF. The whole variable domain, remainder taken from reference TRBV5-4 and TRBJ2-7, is ETGVTQSPTHLIKTRGQQVTLRCSSQSGHNTVSWYQQALGQGPQFIFQYYREEENGRGNFPPRFSGLQFPNYSSELNVNALELDDSALYLCASSLGGDTHEQYFGPGTRLTVT.